The 7 T cell receptor beta chains below were found in one sample sequenced in a study of cytomegalovirus exposure and HLA in healthy donors. PCR involved 60 Vbeta and 13 Jbeta primers. TCRdb keeps only in-frame clones here, not all; method: immunoSEQ multiplex PCR. This sample yields over 150,000 clones, of which 75% to 85% are seen a single time; more than 3% belongs to the top ten. Sequencing used PBMCs. These receptors all stem from an older woman in good health and CMV-seropositive.

This clone was observed once. The J gene is TRBJ2-5, the V gene TRBV18, with D perhaps matching TRBD1 (6 bases). This CDR3 is built from 14 residues. V was shortened by 3 bases and J by 1 base, with 9 bases between the two germline ends. Per germline, CDR1 KGHSH and CDR2 LQKENI. This CDR3 is CASSPTGTQETQYF. As DNA, the CDR3 is TGTGCCAGCTCACCTACAGGGACCCAAGAGACCCAGTACTTC.

The chain joins TRBV30 to TRBJ1-5; 7 bases line up with TRBD1. Germline CDR1 is GTSNPN and CDR2 is SVGIG (reference sequence). Trimming cost V 3 bases and J 3 bases; bases outside gene matches: 8. The CDR3 totals 15 residues. Here the CDR3 reads CAWRETGTVNQPQHF. The CDR3 region has the DNA TGTGCCTGGAGGGAAACCGGGACAGTCAATCAGCCCCAGCATTTT.

The rearrangement uses TRBV5-1 and TRBJ1-4, with TRBD1 identical over 7 bases. Germline CDR1 and CDR2: SGHRS and YFSETQ. The CDR3 extends over 14 amino acids. V trimming: 5 bases; J trimming: 5 bases; junction bases outside the gene matches: 6. Here the CDR3 DNA reads TGCGCCAGCAGGACCGGGACAGTCAATGAAAAACTGTTTTTT. Amino acids: CASRTGTVNEKLFF.

The rearrangement links TRBV28 to TRBJ2-7; 8 nucleotides align to TRBD2. The CDR3 sequence is 15 residues long. In germline, CDR1 is MDHEN, CDR2 SYDVKM. J lost 3 bases, V lost 6 bases, and 10 bases had no gene match. CDR3 in DNA: TGTGCCAGCAGCCGGACTAGCCCGCCTTTCTACGAGCAGTACTTC. It encodes CASSRTSPPFYEQYF.

The rearrangement uses TRBV30 and TRBJ2-1, with TRBD1 matching over 7 bases. This CDR3 region has 14 residues. Germline V gives CDR1 GTSNPN, CDR2 SVGIG (reference sequence). Trimming cost V 8 bases and J 0 bases; bases outside gene matches: 7. In nucleotides, the CDR3 is TGTGCCCTTTCGACAGGGAGCTCCTACAATGAGCAGTTCTTC. Encoded protein: CALSTGSSYNEQFF. Together with reference TRBV30 and TRBJ2-1, the CDR3 gives the full variable domain: SQTIHQWPATLVQPVGSPLSLECTVEGTSNPNLYWYRQAAGRGLQLLFYSVGIGQISSEVPQNLSASRPQDRQFILSSKKLLLSDSGFYLCALSTGSSYNEQFFGPGTRLTVL.

This clone has just a few counts. This chain uses TRBV5-1 with TRBJ1-2, with TRBD1 matching 9 bases. Unmatched junction bases numbered 8, after V lost 4 bases and J lost 4 bases. Germline loops: CDR1 SGHRS, CDR2 YFSETQ. This CDR3 is built from 15 residues. The CDR3 sequence: CASSRGQGVSYGYTF. DNA of the CDR3: TGCGCCAGCAGCCGGGGACAGGGAGTAAGCTATGGCTACACCTTC.

The chain employs TRBV7-9 and TRBJ2-2; 15 nucleotides align to TRBD2. Trimming at V came to 4 bases and at J to 4 bases, leaving 7 bases not matched to a gene. Germline CDR1 SEHNR, CDR2 FQNEAQ (reference sequence). The CDR3 runs to 18 residues. The CDR3 sequence: CASSWTSGGAISTGELFF. CDR3 nucleotide sequence: TGTGCCAGCAGCTGGACTAGCGGGGGGGCGATTAGCACCGGGGAGCTGTTTTTT. Variable domain in full (rest from reference TRBV7-9 and TRBJ2-2): DTGVSQNPRHKITKRGQNVTFRCDPISEHNRLYWYRQTLGQGPEFLTYFQNEAQLEKSRLLSDRFSAERPKGSFSTLEIQRTEQGDSAMYLCASSWTSGGAISTGELFFGEGSRLTVL.